The 9 T cell receptor beta chains below were found in one sample sequenced in a study of control samples from healthy donors and cancer patients. TCRdb's copy holds only in-frame clones and misses some; the assay was immunoSEQ multiplex PCR. The data show 150,000 to 200,000 clones, around 94% seen once. The sample was PBMCs. The source is a man between 60 and 75 years old with colorectal cancer.

The chain uses TRBV11-2 and TRBJ2-7; no clear D. From germline, CDR1 is SGHAT and CDR2 FQNNGV. The CDR3 runs 13 residues. Trimming removed 4 bases at V and 0 bases at J, with 7 bases between. In DNA, the CDR3 is TGTGCCAGCAGCTCCCGAGCCTCCTACGAGCAGTACTTC. Its translation: CASSSRASYEQYF.

The chain has TRBV18 and TRBJ1-1; no clear D. CDR1 is KGHSH and CDR2 is LQKENI in the germline V gene. The CDR3 consists of 14 residues. Trimming shortened V by 8 bases and J by 5 bases, and 18 bases separated the two germline ends. DNA for the CDR3: TGTGCCAGCGCCTCCTCGGAGACGGATACTGAAGCTTTCTTT. Its translation is CASASSETDTEAFF.

The chain joins TRBV7-2 to TRBJ1-2; TRBD1 matches 9 bases. Looked up from germline, CDR1 is SGHTA and CDR2 is FQGNSA. The CDR3 runs 16 residues. Trimming took 3 bases from V and 2 from J; bases not matched to a gene: 7. The CDR3 protein is CASSFLDRGWNYGYTF. The DNA for the CDR3 is TGTGCCAGCAGCTTTTTGGACAGGGGCTGGAACTATGGCTACACCTTC.

This chain connects TRBV4-3 to TRBJ1-2, with 8 bases aligning to TRBD1. V lost 0 bases to trimming and J lost 6 bases; unmatched junction nucleotides: 9. Per germline, CDR1 LGHNA and CDR2 YSLEER. The CDR3 sequence is 16 residues long. The CDR3 bases are TGCGCCAGCAGCCAAGATTTAGGAGACAGGGGAAATGGCTACACCTTC. Its translation is CASSQDLGDRGNGYTF.

The chain is built from TRBV6-5 and TRBJ2-2; D might be TRBD2 (6 bases). Between the trimmed V and J ends, which lost 10 bases and 3 bases, there was a span of 15 bases. Germline V gives CDR1 MNHEY, CDR2 SVGAGI. CDR3 size: 14 residues. This chain's CDR3 is CATRGLSYTGELFF. In DNA, the CDR3 is TGTGCCACCCGGGGACTTTCCTACACCGGGGAGCTGTTTTTT.

Concerning this clone itself: The same CDR3 can be traced to other DNA sequences in this sample. The V and J genes are TRBV19 and TRBJ2-5, with D possibly being TRBD2 (5 bases). This CDR3 has 13 amino acids. Trimming stripped 3 bases from V and 1 base from J, with 6 bases between. In germline, CDR1 is LNHDA, CDR2 SQIVND (reference sequence). CDR3: CASSMGSQETQYF. As DNA, the CDR3 is TGTGCCAGTAGTATGGGGAGCCAAGAGACCCAGTACTTC. Filled out from reference TRBV19 and TRBJ2-5, the complete variable domain reads DGGITQSPKYLFRKEGQNVTLSCEQNLNHDAMYWYRQDPGQGLRLIYYSQIVNDFQKGDIAEGYSVSREKKESFPLTVTSAQKNPTAFYLCASSMGSQETQYFGPGTRLLVL.

The chain's CDR3 is CASRKDRNNYGYTF. CDR3 coding DNA: TGTGCCAGCAGAAAGGACAGAAATAACTATGGCTACACCTTC. The rearrangement links TRBV6-5 to TRBJ1-2; D is possibly TRBD1 (6 bases). CDR3 length: 14 residues. V lost 6 bases and J 1 base, leaving 12 bases between the germline ends. Germline CDR1 reads MNHEY; CDR2 reads SVGAGI.

The rearrangement uses TRBV9 and TRBJ2-5; either TRBD1 or TRBD2 may supply D (5 bases each). Trimming cost V 3 bases and J 4 bases, with 16 bases left between them. CDR3 size: 15 residues. The V gene's germline CDR1 is SGDLS and CDR2 YYNGEE. The CDR3 region has the DNA TGTGCCAGCAGCGGGGGGAGAGGGGCGTCAGAGACCCAGTACTTC. It is translated as CASSGGRGASETQYF. Supplemented by reference TRBV9 and TRBJ2-5, the full variable domain reads DSGVTQTPKHLITATGQRVTLRCSPRSGDLSVYWYQQSLDQGLQFLIQYYNGEERAKGNILERFSAQQFPDLHSELNLSSLELGDSALYFCASSGGRGASETQYFGPGTRLLVL.

This chain uses TRBV28 with TRBJ1-1; TRBD1 aligns across 11 bases. The V gene end was trimmed by 5 bases and the J gene end by 3 bases; junction bases not matched to a gene: 8. This CDR3 contains 16 residues. Germline assignment: CDR1 MDHEN and CDR2 SYDVKM. CDR3 nucleotide sequence: TGTGCCAGCAGTACCTGGACAGGGGGCTCGGACACTGAAGCTTTCTTT. Translation: CASSTWTGGSDTEAFF. The entire variable domain, with the rest obtained from reference TRBV28 and TRBJ1-1, is as follows: DVKVTQSSRYLVKRTGEKVFLECVQDMDHENMFWYRQDPGLGLRLIYFSYDVKMKEKGDIPEGYSVSREKKERFSLILESASTNQTSMYLCASSTWTGGSDTEAFFGQGTRLTVV.